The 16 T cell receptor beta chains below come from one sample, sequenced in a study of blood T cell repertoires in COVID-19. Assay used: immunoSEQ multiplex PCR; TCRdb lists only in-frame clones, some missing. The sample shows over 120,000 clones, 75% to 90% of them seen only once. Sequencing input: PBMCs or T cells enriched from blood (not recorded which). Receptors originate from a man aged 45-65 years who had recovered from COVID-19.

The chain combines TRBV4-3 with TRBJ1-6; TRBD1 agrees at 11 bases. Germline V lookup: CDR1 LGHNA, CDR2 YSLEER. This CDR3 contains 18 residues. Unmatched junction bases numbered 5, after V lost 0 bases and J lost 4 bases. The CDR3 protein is CASSQDWGTGGYNSPLHF. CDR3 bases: TGCGCCAGCAGCCAAGATTGGGGGACAGGGGGATATAATTCACCCCTCCACTTT.

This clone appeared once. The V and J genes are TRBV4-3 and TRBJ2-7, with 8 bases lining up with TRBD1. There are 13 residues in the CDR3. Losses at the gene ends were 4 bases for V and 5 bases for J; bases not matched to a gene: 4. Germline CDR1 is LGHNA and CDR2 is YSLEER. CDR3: CASSLRTGNEQYF. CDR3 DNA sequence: TGCGCCAGCAGCCTCAGGACAGGGAACGAGCAGTACTTC.

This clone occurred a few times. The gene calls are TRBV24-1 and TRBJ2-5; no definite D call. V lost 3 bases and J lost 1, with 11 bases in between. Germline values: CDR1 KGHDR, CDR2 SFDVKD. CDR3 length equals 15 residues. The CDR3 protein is CATSDPYPRQETQYF. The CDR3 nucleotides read TGTGCCACCAGTGATCCCTACCCACGCCAAGAGACCCAGTACTTC.

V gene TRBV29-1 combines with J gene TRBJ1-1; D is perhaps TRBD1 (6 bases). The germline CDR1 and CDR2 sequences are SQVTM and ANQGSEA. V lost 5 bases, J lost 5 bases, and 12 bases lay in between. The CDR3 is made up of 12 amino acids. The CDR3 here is CSVQKGDTEAFF. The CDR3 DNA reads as TGCAGCGTTCAAAAGGGGGATACTGAAGCTTTCTTT.

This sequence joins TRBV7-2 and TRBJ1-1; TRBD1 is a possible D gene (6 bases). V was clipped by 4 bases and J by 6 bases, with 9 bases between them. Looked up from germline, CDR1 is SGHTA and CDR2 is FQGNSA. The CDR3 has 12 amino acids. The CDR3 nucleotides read TGTGCCAGCAGCTGGAACAGGGCTGAAGCTTTCTTT. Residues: CASSWNRAEAFF.

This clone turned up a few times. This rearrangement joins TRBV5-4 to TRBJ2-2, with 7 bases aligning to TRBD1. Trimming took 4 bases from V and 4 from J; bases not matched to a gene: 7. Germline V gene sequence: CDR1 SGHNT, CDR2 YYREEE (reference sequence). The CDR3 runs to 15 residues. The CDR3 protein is CASSVTTGSTGELFF. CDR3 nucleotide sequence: TGTGCCAGCAGCGTCACGACAGGGAGCACCGGGGAGCTGTTTTTT.

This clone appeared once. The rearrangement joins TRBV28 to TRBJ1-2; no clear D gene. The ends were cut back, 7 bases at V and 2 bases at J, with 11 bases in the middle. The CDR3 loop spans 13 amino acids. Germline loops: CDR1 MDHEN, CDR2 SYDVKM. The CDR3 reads CASTVAVNYGYTF. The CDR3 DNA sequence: TGTGCCAGCACCGTGGCAGTCAACTATGGCTACACCTTC.

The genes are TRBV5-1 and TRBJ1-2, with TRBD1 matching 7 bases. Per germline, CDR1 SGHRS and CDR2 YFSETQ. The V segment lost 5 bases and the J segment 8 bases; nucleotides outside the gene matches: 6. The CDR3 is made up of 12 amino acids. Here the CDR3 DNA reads TGCGCCAGCAGAGAGACAGGGTTGGGCTACACCTTC. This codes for CASRETGLGYTF. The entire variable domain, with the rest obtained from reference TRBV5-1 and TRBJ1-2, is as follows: KAGVTQTPRYLIKTRGQQVTLSCSPISGHRSVSWYQQTPGQGLQFLFEYFSETQRNKGNFPGRFSGRQFSNSRSEMNVSTLELGDSALYLCASRETGLGYTFGSGTRLTVV.

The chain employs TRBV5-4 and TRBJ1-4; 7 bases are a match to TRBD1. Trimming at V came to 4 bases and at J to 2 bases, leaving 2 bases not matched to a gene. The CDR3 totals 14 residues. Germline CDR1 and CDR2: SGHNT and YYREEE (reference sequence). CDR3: CASSLGGTNEKLFF. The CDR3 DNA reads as TGTGCCAGCAGCCTAGGGGGCACTAATGAAAAACTGTTTTTT. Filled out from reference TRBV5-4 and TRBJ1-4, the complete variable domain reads ETGVTQSPTHLIKTRGQQVTLRCSSQSGHNTVSWYQQALGQGPQFIFQYYREEENGRGNFPPRFSGLQFPNYSSELNVNALELDDSALYLCASSLGGTNEKLFFGSGTQLSVL.

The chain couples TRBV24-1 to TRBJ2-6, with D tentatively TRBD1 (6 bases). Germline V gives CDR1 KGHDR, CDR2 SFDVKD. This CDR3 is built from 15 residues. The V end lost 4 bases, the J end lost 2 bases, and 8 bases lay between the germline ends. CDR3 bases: TGTGCCACCAGTGAACACAGGGCTGGGGCCAACGTCCTGACTTTC. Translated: CATSEHRAGANVLTF.

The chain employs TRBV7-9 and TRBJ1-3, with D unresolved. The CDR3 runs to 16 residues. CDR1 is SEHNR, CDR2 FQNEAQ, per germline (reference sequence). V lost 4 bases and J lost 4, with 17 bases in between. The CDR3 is CASSSPTSRTGNTIYF. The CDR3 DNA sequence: TGTGCCAGCAGCTCCCCCACCTCGCGCACGGGAAACACCATATATTTT.

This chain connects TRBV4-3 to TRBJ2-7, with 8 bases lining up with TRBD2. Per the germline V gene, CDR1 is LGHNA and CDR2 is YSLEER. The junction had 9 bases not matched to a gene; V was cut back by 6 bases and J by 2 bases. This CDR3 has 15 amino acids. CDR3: CASRRPAGGPYEQYF. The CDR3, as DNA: TGCGCCAGCAGAAGACCGGCGGGAGGCCCCTACGAGCAGTACTTC.

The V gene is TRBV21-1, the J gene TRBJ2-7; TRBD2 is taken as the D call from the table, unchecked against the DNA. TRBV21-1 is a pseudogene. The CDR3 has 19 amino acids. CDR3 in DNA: TGTGCCAGCAGCAAACCGCGTATCGGGGGGCCAGGTAGGACATACGAGCAGTACTTC. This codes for CASSKPRIGGPGRTYEQYF.

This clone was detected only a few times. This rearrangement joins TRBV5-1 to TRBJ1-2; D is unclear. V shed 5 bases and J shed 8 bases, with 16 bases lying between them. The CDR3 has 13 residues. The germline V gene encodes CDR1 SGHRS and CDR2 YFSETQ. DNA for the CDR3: TGCGCCAGCAGTGATGACATAGGCAACGGCTACACCTTC. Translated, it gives CASSDDIGNGYTF.

CDR3 amino acids: CASSSSGTGLEKLFF. CDR3 coding DNA: TGTGCCAGCAGTTCCTCAGGGACAGGGCTTGAAAAACTGTTTTTT. The chain uses TRBV28 and TRBJ1-4, with TRBD1 identical over 9 bases. The CDR3 length is 15 residues. Germline trimming cut 4 bases from V and 7 bases from J; bases unmatched to any gene: 7. Germline CDR1 and CDR2: MDHEN and SYDVKM. Full variable domain (remainder filled in from reference TRBV28 and TRBJ1-4): DVKVTQSSRYLVKRTGEKVFLECVQDMDHENMFWYRQDPGLGLRLIYFSYDVKMKEKGDIPEGYSVSREKKERFSLILESASTNQTSMYLCASSSSGTGLEKLFFGSGTQLSVL.

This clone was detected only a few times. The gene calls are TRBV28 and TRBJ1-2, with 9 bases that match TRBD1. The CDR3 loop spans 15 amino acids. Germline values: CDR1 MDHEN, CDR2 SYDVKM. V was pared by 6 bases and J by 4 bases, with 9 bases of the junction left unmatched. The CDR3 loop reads CASRESTGGVYGYTF. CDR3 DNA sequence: TGTGCCAGCAGAGAATCGACAGGGGGAGTCTATGGCTACACCTTC.